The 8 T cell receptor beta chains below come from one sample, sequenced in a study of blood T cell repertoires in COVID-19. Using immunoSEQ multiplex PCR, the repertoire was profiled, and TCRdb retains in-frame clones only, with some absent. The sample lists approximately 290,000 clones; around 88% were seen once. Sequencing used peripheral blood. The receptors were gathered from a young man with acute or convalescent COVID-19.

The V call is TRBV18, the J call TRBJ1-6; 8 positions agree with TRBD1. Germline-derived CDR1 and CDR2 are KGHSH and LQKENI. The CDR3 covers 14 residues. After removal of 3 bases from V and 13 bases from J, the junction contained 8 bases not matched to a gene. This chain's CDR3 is CASSPTDRVDPLHF. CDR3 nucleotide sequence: TGTGCCAGCTCACCGACGGACAGGGTGGACCCCCTCCACTTT.

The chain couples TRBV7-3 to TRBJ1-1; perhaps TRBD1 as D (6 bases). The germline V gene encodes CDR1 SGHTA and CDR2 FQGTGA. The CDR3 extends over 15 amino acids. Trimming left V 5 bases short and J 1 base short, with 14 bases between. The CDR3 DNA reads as TGTGCCAGCAGCCCGAAGGGGGGGCCGAACACTGAAGCTTTCTTT. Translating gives CASSPKGGPNTEAFF.

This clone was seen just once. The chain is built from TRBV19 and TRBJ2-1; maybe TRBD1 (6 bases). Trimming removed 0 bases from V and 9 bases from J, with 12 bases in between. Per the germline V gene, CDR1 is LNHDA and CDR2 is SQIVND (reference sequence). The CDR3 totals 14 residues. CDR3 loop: CASSIETGRSEQFF. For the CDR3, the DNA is TGTGCCAGTAGTATAGAAACAGGGAGAAGTGAGCAGTTCTTC.

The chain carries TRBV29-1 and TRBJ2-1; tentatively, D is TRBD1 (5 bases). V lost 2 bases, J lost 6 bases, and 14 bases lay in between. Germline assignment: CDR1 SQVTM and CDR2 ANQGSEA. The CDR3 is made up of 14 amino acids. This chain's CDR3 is CSVEPRVPFNEQFF. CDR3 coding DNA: TGCAGCGTTGAACCCAGGGTCCCTTTCAATGAGCAGTTCTTC.

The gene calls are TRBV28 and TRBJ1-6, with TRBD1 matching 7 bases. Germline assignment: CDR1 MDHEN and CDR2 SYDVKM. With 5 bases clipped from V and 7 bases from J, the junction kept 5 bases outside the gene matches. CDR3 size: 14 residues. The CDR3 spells CASSIGGGNSPLHF. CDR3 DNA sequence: TGTGCCAGCAGTATAGGGGGCGGGAATTCACCCCTCCACTTT. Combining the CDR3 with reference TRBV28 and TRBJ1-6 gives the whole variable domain DVKVTQSSRYLVKRTGEKVFLECVQDMDHENMFWYRQDPGLGLRLIYFSYDVKMKEKGDIPEGYSVSREKKERFSLILESASTNQTSMYLCASSIGGGNSPLHFGNGTRLTVT.

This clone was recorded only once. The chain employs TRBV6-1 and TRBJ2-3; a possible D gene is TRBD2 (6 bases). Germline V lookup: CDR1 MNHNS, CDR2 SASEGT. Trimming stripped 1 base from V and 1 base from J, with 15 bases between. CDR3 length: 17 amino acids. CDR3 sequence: CASSEDPGGVGTDTQYF. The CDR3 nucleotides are TGTGCCAGCAGTGAAGATCCCGGGGGAGTTGGCACAGATACGCAGTATTTT.

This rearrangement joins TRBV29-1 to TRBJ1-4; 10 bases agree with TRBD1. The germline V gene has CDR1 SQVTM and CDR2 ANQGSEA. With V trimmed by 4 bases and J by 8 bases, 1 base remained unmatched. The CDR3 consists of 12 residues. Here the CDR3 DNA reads TGCAGCGTTGGGACAGGGGGGGAAAAACTGTTTTTT. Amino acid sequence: CSVGTGGEKLFF.

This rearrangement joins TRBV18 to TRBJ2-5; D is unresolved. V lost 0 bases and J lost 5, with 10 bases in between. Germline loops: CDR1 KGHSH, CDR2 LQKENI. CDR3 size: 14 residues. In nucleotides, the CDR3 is TGTGCCAGCTCACCACCCCTACCCCCGGAGACCCAGTACTTC. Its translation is CASSPPLPPETQYF. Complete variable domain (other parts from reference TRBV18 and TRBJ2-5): NAGVMQNPRHLVRRRGQEARLRCSPMKGHSHVYWYRQLPEEGLKFMVYLQKENIIDESGMPKERFSAEFPKEGPSILRIQQVVRGDSAAYFCASSPPLPPETQYFGPGTRLLVL.